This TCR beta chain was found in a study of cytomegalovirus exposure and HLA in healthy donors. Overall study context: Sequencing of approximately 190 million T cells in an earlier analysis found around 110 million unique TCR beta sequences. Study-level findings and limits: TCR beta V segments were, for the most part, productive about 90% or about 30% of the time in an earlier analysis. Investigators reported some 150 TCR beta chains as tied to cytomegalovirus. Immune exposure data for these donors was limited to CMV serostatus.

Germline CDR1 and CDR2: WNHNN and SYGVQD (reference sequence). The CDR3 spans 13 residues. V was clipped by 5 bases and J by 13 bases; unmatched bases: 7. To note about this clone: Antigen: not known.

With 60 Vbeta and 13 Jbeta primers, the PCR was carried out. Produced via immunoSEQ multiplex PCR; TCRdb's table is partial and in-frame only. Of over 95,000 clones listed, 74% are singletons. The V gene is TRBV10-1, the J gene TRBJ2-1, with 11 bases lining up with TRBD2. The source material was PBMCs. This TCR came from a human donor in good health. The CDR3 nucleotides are TGCGCCAGCAGTTTTACTAGCGGGAGTTTTCAGTTCTTC. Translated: CASSFTSGSFQFF.